This T cell receptor beta chain originates from a study of blood T cell repertoires in COVID-19. Overall study: The United States, Italy and Spain provided the acute and convalescent COVID-19 samples. Nucleic acid was either cDNA or gDNA, and it came from T cells, B-cell-depleted T cells, or PBMCs.

The authors' processing: Estimated nucleated cell counts came from reference gene primer amplification. Assay used: immunoSEQ multiplex PCR; TCRdb lists only in-frame clones, some missing. V and J calls plus clone size are reproduced from that table; the DNA served to infer D and trimming. The top ten hold 3% to 4.5% of the sample, which has about 35,000 clones, about 83% seen once. Germline loops: CDR1 SGHDN, CDR2 FVKESK. V was pared by 4 bases and J by 6 bases, with 7 bases of the junction left unmatched. The CDR3 consists of 15 residues. The TCR originated in a man aged 45 to 65 with acute or convalescent COVID-19. The rearrangement joins TRBV14 to TRBJ1-2; 11 positions agree with TRBD1. Sequences were obtained from peripheral blood. CDR3 nucleotides: TGTGCCAGCAGCCGCTCGGACAGGGGGCTTCATGGCTACACCTTC. This translates into CASSRSDRGLHGYTF.